A single sample is the source of the 5 T cell receptor beta chains below, sequenced in a study of blood T cells in healthy people across ages (dated by TCRdb to the mid-2010s). The library relied on 5' RACE. This sample was sequenced with an Illumina HiSeq 2500. A second PCR of roughly 6 to 11 cycles was run with a J-beta primer mix and a sample-barcoded 5' primer. TCRdb itself trimmed the public reads at Q25 with fastp, ran MiXCR and retained productive beta chains. Entries that share a CDR3 protein sequence are merged under the most common genes and DNA. This sample comprises some 1.4 million distinct CDR3 sequences, 42% of them detected only once. The ten biggest clones cover less than 8% of the sample. Sequencing used blood. These receptors were collected from a woman under 30 in good health.

V usage is TRBV4-1 and J usage is TRBJ2-5, with D perhaps TRBD2 (5 bases). The end of the DNA is better explained by TRBJ2-7, so the J call may be wrong. Germline lookup yields CDR1 MGHRA and CDR2 YSYEKL. CDR3 length equals 15 residues. CDR3 nucleotides: TGCGCCAGCAGCCAAGATTCCGCCCCGGGGTTCGAGCAGTACTTC. Its translation is CASSQDSAPGFEQYF.

The chain employs TRBV7-2 and TRBJ2-3; TRBD2 matches 12 bases. V lost 5 bases and J lost 6; bases outside the gene matches: 6. This CDR3 is 15 amino acids long. Germline V gene data show CDR1 as SGHTA and CDR2 as FQGNSA. CDR3 protein: CASSRWTSGTDTQYF. The CDR3 nucleotides are TGTGCCAGCAGCCGATGGACTAGCGGGACGGATACGCAGTATTTT.

Concerning this clonotype itself: One end of the junction varies from germline; a read error may be responsible. The chain has TRBV12-5 and TRBJ2-4; unclear D gene. CDR3 length equals 16 residues. Germline CDR1 reads LGHNT; CDR2 reads FRNRAP. CDR3 protein: CASSLFPALAKNIQYF. The CDR3, as DNA: TGTGCTAGTAGTTTGTTTCCGGCCCTAGCCAAAAACATTCAGTACTTC.

The chain couples TRBV6-5 to TRBJ2-1; 7 bases align to TRBD2. The CDR3 is 15 amino acids. The V segment lost 10 bases and the J segment 5 bases; nucleotides outside the gene matches: 14. Germline CDR1 and CDR2: MNHEY and SVGAGI. CDR3 nucleotides: TGTGCCACCGCGATCGGGGGGTTAGCGGACAATGAGCAGTTCTTC. This sequence encodes CATAIGGLADNEQFF.

The chain has TRBV6-1 and TRBJ2-1; 12 bases map to TRBD2. The CDR3 is made up of 15 amino acids. The V segment lost 6 bases and the J segment 7 bases; nucleotides outside the gene matches: 7. The germline V gene has CDR1 MNHNS and CDR2 SASEGT. The CDR3 spells CASSGKTSGRNEQFF. In nucleotides, the CDR3 is TGTGCCAGCAGCGGAAAAACTAGCGGGAGGAATGAGCAGTTCTTC.